This TCR beta chain was sequenced in a study of T cell responses to AZD1222 COVID-19 vaccine. Produced via immunoSEQ multiplex PCR; TCRdb's table is partial and in-frame only. This sample yields more than 90,000 clones, of which roughly 91% are seen a single time; about 3.3% belongs to the top ten. As concerns this clone: What it binds is not known.

Second-dose timings of about 4 or about 12 weeks were pooled. The CDR3 covers 18 residues. Germline lookup yields CDR1 LGHNA and CDR2 YNFKEQ. Trimming removed 5 bases from V and 1 base from J; junction bases left unmatched: 15. Study-wide points: Spike-specific TCR repertoires showed rising breadth and depth after two AZD1222 doses.

The sequence derives from an adult who received the AZD1222 COVID-19 vaccine. Sequencing was performed on peripheral blood, taken 28 days after the second AZD1222 dose. V gene TRBV4-2 combines with J gene TRBJ2-3; 7 nucleotides match TRBD2. The CDR3 region is CASSVRGWAGVGTDTQYF. CDR3 bases: TGTGCCAGCAGCGTTAGAGGGTGGGCGGGAGTTGGCACAGATACGCAGTATTTT.